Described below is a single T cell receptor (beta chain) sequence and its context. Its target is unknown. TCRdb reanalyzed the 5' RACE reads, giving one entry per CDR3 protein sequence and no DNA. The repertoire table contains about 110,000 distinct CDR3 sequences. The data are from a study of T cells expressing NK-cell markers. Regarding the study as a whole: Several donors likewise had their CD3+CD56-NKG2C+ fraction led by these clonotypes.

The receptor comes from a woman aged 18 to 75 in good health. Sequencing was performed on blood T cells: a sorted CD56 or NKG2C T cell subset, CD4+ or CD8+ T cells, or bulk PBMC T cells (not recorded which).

The CDR3 reads CASSLVAGGTEAFF. This chain uses TRBV5-1 with TRBJ1-1; TCRdb designates TRBD1, a call that cannot be tested without DNA. This CDR3 comprises 14 residues. The germline CDR1 and CDR2 sequences are SGHRS and YFSETQ.